These T cell receptor beta chains were read from a single sample in a study of chemoradiotherapy in HPV16-positive cancers. Profiled with immunoSEQ multiplex PCR; TCRdb holds only in-frame clones, not every one. This table holds some 4,000 clones, roughly 90% found once. The starting material was tumor tissue, obtained from a patient who underwent chemoradiotherapy. All receptors derive from a human donor with HPV-associated anogenital cancer. The CDR3 runs from the conserved cysteine through the conserved F or W. Fields, in order: CDR3 protein, CDR3 DNA, J gene, V gene, clone size, D gene. D genes are given only for firm matches. Expanded clones get a size class; other rows say once, few or many, or leave the size out.

CASRWDGTSEAFF | TGTGCCAGCAGGTGGGACGGTACCTCTGAAGCTTTCTTT | TRBJ1-1 | TRBV6-5 | - | -
CASSTRWGSSYEQYF | TGTGCCAGCAGTACCCGATGGGGAAGCTCCTACGAGCAGTACTTC | TRBJ2-7 | TRBV25-1 | - | -
CASSQADGHYGYTF | TGCGCCAGCAGCCAAGCGGACGGCCACTATGGCTACACCTTC | TRBJ1-2 | TRBV4-3 | - | -
CSASGAHEQYF | TGCAGTGCTAGTGGGGCCCACGAGCAGTACTTC | TRBJ2-7 | TRBV20-1 | few | -
CSADTGSGYTF | TGCAGTGCTGATACAGGTTCTGGCTACACCTTC | TRBJ1-2 | TRBV20-1 | - | -
CASSLGPGNEKLFF | TGTGCCAGCAGCTTGGGACCTGGAAATGAAAAACTGTTTTTT | TRBJ1-4 | TRBV11-2 | few | -
CSARRDTEAFF | TGCAGTGCCAGGAGGGACACTGAAGCTTTCTTT | TRBJ1-1 | TRBV20-1 | - | -
CASSFRGSPLHF | TGTGCCAGCAGTTTCAGGGGTTCACCCCTCCACTTT | TRBJ1-6 | TRBV27 | - | -
CASRAGWGVETQYF | TGTGCCAGCAGAGCCGGATGGGGGGTAGAGACCCAGTACTTC | TRBJ2-5 | TRBV6-5 | - | -
CAWSVGGGAQGYTF | TGTGCCTGGAGTGTAGGGGGGGGCGCGCAAGGCTACACCTTC | TRBJ1-2 | TRBV30 | - | -
CASILPGTSNTGELFF | TGTGCCAGCATCCTCCCGGGAACCTCGAACACCGGGGAGCTGTTTTTT | TRBJ2-2 | TRBV7-9 | - | -
CASSPTGTGIGEQYF | TGTGCCAGCTCTCCTACCGGGACAGGGATCGGCGAGCAGTACTTC | TRBJ2-7 | TRBV18 | - | TRBD1
CASSYSQNSPLHF | TGTGCCAGCAGTTACTCCCAGAATTCACCCCTCCACTTT | TRBJ1-6 | TRBV6-5 | few | -
CSVVDRGGTSSQPQHF | TGCAGCGTTGTTGACAGGGGCGGCACCTCTTCCCAGCCCCAGCATTTT | TRBJ1-5 | TRBV29-1 | - | TRBD1
CAWSVGDRGQGETQYF | TGTGCCTGGAGTGTAGGGGACAGGGGGCAGGGAGAGACCCAGTACTTC | TRBJ2-5 | TRBV30 | once | TRBD1
CASSQDLGGWEAFF | TGCGCCAGCAGCCAAGATTTGGGAGGGTGGGAAGCTTTCTTT | TRBJ1-1 | TRBV4-3 | - | -
CAWSVPQGAYEKLFF | TGTGCCTGGAGTGTTCCCCAGGGGGCCTATGAAAAACTGTTTTTT | TRBJ1-4 | TRBV30 | - | TRBD1
CASSQAHSVYYEQYF | TGCGCCAGCAGCCAAGCTCACAGCGTCTACTACGAGCAGTACTTC | TRBJ2-7 | TRBV4-1 | - | -
CASSPRQGAADTQYF | TGTGCCAGCAGCCCCCGGCAGGGGGCAGCAGATACGCAGTATTTT | TRBJ2-3 | TRBV7-2 | - | TRBD1
CASSEGGLAGGGNEQFF | TGTGCCAGCAGTGAGGGTGGGCTAGCGGGGGGAGGGAATGAGCAGTTCTTC | TRBJ2-1 | TRBV11-2 | - | TRBD2